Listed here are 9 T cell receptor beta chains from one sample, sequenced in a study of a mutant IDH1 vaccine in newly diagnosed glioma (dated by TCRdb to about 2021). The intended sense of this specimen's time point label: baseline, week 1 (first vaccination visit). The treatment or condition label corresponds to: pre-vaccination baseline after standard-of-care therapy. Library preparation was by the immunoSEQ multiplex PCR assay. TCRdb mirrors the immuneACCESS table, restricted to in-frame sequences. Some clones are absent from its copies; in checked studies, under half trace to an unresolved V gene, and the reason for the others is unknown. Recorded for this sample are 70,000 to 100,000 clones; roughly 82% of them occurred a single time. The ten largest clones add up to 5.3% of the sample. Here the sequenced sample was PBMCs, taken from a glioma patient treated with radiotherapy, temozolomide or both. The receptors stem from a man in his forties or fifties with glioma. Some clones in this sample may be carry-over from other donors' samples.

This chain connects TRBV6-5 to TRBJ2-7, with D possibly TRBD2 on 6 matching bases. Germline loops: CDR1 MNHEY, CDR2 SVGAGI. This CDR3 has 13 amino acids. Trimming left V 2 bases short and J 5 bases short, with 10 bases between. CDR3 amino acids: CASSYGGWDEQYF. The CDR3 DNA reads TGTGCCAGCAGTTACGGAGGGTGGGACGAGCAGTACTTC.

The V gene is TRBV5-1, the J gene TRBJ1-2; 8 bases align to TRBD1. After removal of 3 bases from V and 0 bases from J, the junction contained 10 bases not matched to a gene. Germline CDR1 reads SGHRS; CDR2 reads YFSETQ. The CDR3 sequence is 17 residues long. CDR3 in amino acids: CASSSRPGTGANYGYTF. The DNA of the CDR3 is TGCGCCAGCAGCTCACGGCCCGGGACAGGAGCTAACTATGGCTACACCTTC.

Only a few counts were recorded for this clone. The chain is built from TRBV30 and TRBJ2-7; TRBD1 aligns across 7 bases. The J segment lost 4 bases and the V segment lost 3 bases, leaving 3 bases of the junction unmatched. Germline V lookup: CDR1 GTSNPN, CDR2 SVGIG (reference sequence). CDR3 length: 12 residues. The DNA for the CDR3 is TGTGCCTGGAGCCGACAGGGTTACGAGCAGTACTTC. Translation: CAWSRQGYEQYF.

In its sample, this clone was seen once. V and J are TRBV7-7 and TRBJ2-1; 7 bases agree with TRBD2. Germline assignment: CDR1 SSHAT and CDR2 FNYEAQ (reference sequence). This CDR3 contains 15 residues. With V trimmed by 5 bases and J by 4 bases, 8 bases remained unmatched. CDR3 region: CASSPAGVGYNEQFF. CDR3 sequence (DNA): TGTGCCAGCAGCCCCGCGGGGGTGGGTTACAATGAGCAGTTCTTC.

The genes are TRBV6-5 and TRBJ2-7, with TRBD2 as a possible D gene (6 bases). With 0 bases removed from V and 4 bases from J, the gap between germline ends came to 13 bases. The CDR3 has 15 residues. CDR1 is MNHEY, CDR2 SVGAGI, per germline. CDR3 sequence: CASSYSALARYEQYF. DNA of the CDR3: TGTGCCAGCAGTTACTCGGCACTAGCAAGATACGAGCAGTACTTC.

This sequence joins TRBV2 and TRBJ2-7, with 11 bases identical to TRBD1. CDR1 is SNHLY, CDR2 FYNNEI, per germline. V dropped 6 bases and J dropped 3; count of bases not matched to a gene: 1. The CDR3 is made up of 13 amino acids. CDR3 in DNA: TGTGCCAGCAGCGGGACAGGGGGCTACGAGCAGTACTTC. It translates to CASSGTGGYEQYF.

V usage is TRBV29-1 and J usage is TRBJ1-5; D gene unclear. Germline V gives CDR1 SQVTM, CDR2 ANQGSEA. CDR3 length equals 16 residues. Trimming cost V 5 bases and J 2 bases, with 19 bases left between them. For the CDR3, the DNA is TGCAGCGTTCCCCGTGGCCCCCCGGGAGGCAATCAGCCCCAGCATTTT. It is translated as CSVPRGPPGGNQPQHF.

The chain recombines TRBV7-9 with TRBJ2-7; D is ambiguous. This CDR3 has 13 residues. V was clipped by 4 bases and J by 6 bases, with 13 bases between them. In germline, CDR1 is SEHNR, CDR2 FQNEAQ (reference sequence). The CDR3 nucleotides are TGTGCCAGCAGCTCTACTGGCTTTCGCGAGCAGTACTTC. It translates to CASSSTGFREQYF.

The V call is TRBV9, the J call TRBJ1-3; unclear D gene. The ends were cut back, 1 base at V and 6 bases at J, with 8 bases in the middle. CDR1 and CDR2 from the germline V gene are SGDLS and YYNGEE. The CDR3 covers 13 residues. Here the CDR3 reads CASSVPGVNTIYF. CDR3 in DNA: TGTGCCAGCAGCGTACCCGGGGTAAACACCATATATTTT.